Described below is a single T cell receptor beta chain sequence and its context. The target of this receptor is not known. Base qualities are not provided; no much larger clone lies one nucleotide away. These data come from a study of blood T cell repertoires in COVID-19 (dated by TCRdb to between 2020 and 2021). Context from the whole study: Samples from collaborators originated in the United States, Italy and Spain and spanned both the acute and convalescent phases of COVID-19. The material from the prospective study consisted of cDNA or gDNA derived from T cells, B-cell-depleted T cells, or PBMCs. Deeply sampled blood TCRbeta repertoires from subjects exposed to, actively infected with, or recovered from COVID-19 were included in the dataset. The repertoires were made available in a free public database intended to serve as a resource for research on the immune response to SARS-CoV-2. Samples were obtained from the ongoing ImmuneRACE study (first 160 participants) and from 1,254 subjects provided by 6 global collaborators. The sample metadata nearly always contained a de-identified subject ID, COVID-19 status, age in years and sex. HLA class I and class II types, where available, came from metadata supplied by the sample provider rather than from assay-based typing.

Sequences LNHDA (CDR1) and SQIVND (CDR2) are obtained from the germline V gene (reference sequence). The CDR3 goes from the cysteine to the phenylalanine over 14 residues. The only DNA kept is the CDR3, 42 bases in frame from the first base. V and J lose 1 base and 5 bases, and a span of 11 bases separates them. The full study reports these points: Clinical and demographic metadata were provided uncurated, with the amount varying by source and participant.

At one collaborating source in Seattle, patients were enrolled during active infection and were followed longitudinally through the course of disease. Whole blood was collected in K2EDTA tubes by collaborating institutions according to the institutions' own protocols. Collaborator samples were shipped for TCRbeta analysis as frozen whole blood, isolated PBMCs, or DNA extracted from either sample type. TCRbeta CDR3 regions were amplified from genomic DNA using the immunoSEQ Assay, a bias-controlled multiplex PCR. For the original study's pipeline: Nucleated cell counts per sample were estimated from amplification of reference gene primers within the assay. To quantify the absolute abundance of each unique TCRbeta CDR3 rearrangement, sequence reads were collapsed and filtered. Productive Simpson clonality was computed per sample as the square root of Simpson's diversity index over productive rearrangements. TCRdb re-hosts the immuneACCESS table, in-frame sequences only. Its copies lack some clones; in the studies checked, an unresolved V gene accounts for under half of them, and the cause for the rest is not known. V and J calls and clone size are those listed in that table; D and trimming were worked out from the DNA. The sample table records 300,000 to 400,000 clones; around 88% of these occur just once. The ten biggest clones cover 1.5% to 2% of the sample.

The sequence was obtained from a woman between 25 and 40 years old with COVID-19, enrolled during active disease. The sequencing input was peripheral blood. Recombination linked TRBV19 to TRBJ1-1; TRBD1 could be the D gene, as 6 bases match. The sequence in DNA is TGTGCCAGTAGTATAGTTTGGCAGGGGACTGAAGCTTTCTTT. Its product reads: CASSIVWQGTEAFF.